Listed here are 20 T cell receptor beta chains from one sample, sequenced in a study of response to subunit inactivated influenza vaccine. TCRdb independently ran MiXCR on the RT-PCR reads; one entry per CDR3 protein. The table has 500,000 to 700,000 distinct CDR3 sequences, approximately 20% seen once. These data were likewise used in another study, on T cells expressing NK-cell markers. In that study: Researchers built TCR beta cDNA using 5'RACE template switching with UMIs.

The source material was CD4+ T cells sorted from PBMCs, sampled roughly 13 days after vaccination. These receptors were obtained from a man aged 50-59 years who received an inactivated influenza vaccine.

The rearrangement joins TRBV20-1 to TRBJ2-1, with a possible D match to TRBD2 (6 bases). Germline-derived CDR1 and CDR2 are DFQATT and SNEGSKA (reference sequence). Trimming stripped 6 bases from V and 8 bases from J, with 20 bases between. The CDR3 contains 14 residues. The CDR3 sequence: CSAPTRGVVDEQFF. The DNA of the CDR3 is TGCAGTGCACCTACTCGCGGGGTGGTCGATGAGCAGTTCTTC.

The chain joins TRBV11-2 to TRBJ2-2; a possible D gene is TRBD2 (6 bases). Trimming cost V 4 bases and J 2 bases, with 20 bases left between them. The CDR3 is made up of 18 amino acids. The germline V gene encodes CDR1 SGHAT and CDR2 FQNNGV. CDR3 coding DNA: TGTGCCAGCAGCTCACCTTATGGGGCGGGGCGTAACACCGGGGAGCTGTTTTTT. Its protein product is CASSSPYGAGRNTGELFF.

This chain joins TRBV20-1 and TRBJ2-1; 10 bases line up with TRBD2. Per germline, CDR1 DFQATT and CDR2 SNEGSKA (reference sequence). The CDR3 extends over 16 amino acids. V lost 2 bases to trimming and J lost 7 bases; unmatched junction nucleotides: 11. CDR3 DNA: TGCAGTGCTAGACCGTTCCTAGCGGGAGAGGAGAATGAGCAGTTCTTC. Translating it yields CSARPFLAGEENEQFF.

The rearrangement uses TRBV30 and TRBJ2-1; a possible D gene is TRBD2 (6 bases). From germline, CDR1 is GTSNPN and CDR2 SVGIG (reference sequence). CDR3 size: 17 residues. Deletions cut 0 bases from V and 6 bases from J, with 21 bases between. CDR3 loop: CAWSVRGLHRNFNEQFF. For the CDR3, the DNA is TGTGCCTGGAGTGTACGGGGACTCCACCGTAACTTCAATGAGCAGTTCTTC.

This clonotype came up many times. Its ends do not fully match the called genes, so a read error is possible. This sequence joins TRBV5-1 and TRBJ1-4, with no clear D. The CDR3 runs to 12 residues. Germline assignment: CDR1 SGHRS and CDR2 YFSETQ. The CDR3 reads CASSRTNEKLFF. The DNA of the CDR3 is TGTGCCAGCAGTCGTACTAATGAAAAACTGTTTTTT.

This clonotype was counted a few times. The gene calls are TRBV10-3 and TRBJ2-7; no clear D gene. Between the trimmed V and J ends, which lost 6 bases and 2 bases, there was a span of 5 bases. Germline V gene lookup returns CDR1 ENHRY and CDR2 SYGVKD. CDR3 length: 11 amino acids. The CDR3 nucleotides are TGTGCCATCAGGGGTACCTACGAGCAGTACTTC. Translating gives CAIRGTYEQYF.

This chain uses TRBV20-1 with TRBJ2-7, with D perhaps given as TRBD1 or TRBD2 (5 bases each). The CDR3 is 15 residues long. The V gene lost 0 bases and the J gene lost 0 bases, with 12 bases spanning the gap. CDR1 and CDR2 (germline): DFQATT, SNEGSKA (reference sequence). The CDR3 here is CSAREGTVTSYEQYF. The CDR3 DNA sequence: TGCAGTGCTAGAGAGGGGACGGTCACCTCCTACGAGCAGTACTTC.

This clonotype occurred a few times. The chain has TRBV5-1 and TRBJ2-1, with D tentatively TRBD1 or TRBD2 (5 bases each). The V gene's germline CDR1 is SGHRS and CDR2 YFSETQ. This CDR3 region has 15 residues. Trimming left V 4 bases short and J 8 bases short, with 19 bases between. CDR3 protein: CASSPLGVLGYEQFF. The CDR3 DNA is TGCGCCAGCAGCCCGTTGGGGGTTCTTGGATATGAGCAGTTCTTC.

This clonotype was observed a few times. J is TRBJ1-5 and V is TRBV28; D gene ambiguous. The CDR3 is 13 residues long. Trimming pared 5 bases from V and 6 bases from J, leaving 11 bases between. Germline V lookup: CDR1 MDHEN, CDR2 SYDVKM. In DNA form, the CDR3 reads TGTGCCAGCAGTAGAACACAGCTTCAGCCCCAGCATTTT. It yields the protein CASSRTQLQPQHF. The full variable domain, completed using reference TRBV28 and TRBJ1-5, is DVKVTQSSRYLVKRTGEKVFLECVQDMDHENMFWYRQDPGLGLRLIYFSYDVKMKEKGDIPEGYSVSREKKERFSLILESASTNQTSMYLCASSRTQLQPQHFGDGTRLSIL.

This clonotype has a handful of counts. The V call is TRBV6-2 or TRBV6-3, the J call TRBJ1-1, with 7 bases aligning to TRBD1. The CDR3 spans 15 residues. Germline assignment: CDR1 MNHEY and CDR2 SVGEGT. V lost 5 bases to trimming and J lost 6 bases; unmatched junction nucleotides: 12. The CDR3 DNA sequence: TGTGCCAGCAGTCCTCTACAGGGGAAGAGGCCTGAAGCTTTCTTT. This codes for CASSPLQGKRPEAFF.

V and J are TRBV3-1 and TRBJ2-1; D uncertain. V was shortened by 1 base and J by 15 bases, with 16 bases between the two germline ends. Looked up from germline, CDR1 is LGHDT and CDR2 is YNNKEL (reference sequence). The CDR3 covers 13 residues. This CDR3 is CASSQGTAASSFF. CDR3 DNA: TGTGCCAGCAGCCAAGGCACAGCCGCCTCGTCGTTCTTC.

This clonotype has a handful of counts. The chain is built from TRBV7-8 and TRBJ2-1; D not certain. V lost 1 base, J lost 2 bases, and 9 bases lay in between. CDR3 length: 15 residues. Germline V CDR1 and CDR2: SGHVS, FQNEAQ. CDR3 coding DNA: TGTGCCAGCAGCTTAGTAGGCAGCACCTACAATGAGCAGTTCTTC. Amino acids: CASSLVGSTYNEQFF.

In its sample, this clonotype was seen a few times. The CDR3 coding sequence is TGCGCCAGCAGCTTGGAGACAGGGGGGGGAGCTTTCTTT. Protein product: CASSLETGGGAFF. This rearrangement joins TRBV5-1 to TRBJ1-1, with 9 bases lining up with TRBD1. Losses at the gene ends were 0 bases for V and 10 bases for J; bases not matched to a gene: 4. Germline V gene sequence: CDR1 SGHRS, CDR2 YFSETQ. The CDR3 has 13 amino acids.

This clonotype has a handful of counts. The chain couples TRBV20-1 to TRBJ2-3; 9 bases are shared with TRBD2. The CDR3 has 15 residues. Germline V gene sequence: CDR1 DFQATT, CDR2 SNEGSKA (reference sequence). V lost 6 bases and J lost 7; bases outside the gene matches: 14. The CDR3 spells CSAALTRAGGNTQYF. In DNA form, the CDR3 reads TGCAGTGCAGCCCTTACACGAGCGGGGGGCAATACGCAGTATTTT.

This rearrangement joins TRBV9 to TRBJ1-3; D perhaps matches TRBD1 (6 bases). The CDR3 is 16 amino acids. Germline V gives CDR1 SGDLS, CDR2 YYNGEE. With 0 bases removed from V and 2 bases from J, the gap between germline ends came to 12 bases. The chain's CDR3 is CASSVGRQGTGNTIYF. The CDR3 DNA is TGTGCCAGCAGCGTAGGACGTCAGGGGACTGGAAACACCATATATTTT.

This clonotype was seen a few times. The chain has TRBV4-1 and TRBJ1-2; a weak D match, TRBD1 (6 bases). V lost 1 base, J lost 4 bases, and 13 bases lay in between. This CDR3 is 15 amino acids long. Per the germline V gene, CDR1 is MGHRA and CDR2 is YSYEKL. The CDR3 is CASSQAPDRSYGYTF. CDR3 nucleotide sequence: TGCGCCAGCAGCCAAGCTCCCGACAGGAGCTATGGCTACACCTTC.

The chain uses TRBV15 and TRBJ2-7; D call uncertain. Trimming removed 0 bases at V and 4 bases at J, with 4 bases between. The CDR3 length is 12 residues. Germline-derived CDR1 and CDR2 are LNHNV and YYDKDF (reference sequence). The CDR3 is CATSRDFYEQYF. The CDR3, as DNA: TGTGCCACCAGCAGAGATTTTTACGAGCAGTACTTC.

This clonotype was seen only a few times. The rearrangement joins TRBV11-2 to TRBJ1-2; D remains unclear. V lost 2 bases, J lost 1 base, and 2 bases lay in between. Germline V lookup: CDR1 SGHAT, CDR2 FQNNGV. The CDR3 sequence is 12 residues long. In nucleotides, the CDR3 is TGTGCCAGCAGCTTAAATAACTATGGCTACACCTTC. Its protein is CASSLNNYGYTF.

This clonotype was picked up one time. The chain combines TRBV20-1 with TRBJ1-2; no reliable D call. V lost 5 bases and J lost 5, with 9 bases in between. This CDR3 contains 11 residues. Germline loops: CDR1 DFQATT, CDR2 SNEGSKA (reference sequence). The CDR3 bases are TGCAGTGCTTCCAATCCGTATGGCTACACCTTC. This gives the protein CSASNPYGYTF.

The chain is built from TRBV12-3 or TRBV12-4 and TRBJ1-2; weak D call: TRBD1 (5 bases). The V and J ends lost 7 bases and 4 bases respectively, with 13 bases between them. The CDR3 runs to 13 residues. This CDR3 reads CASTFPGFYGYTF. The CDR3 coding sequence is TGTGCCAGCACCTTTCCAGGGTTCTATGGCTACACCTTC.